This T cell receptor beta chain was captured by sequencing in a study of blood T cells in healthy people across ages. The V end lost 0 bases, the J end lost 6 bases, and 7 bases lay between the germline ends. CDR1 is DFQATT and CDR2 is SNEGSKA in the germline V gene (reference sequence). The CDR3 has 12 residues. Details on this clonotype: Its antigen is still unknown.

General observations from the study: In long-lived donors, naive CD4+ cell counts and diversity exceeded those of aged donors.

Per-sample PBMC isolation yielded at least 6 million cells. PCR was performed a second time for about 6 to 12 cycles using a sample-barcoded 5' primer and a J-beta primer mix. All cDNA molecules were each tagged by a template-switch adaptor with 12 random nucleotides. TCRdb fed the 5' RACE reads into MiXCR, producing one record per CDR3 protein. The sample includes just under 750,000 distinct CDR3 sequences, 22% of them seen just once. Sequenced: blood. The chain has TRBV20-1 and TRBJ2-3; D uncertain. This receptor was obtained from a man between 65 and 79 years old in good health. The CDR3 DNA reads TGCAGTGCTAGAGACGCCTCGGATACGCAGTATTTT. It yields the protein CSARDASDTQYF.